This T cell receptor (beta chain) was identified during a study of molecular identifiers for immune sequencing clone quantification. Study-wide findings and caveats: The study found clones above 20 RNA copies held over 98% of effector molecules and under 1% in naive cells.

With regard to this clonotype: As yet, its antigen is unknown. A clone one base away is much larger, so this may be a read error.

Listed TCR primers and previously described methods were used for bulk TCR libraries. TCRdb re-called the PCR reads through MiXCR, storing one row per CDR3 protein. The repertoire holds about half a million distinct CDR3 sequences, with over 20% as singletons. Naive CD8 library inputs spanned roughly 17,000 to 1,100,000 sorted cells and 10%, 30% or 50% RNA. A CD8+CD4-CCR7+CD45RA+ gate was used to sort naive CD8 T cells. The TCR sequence derives from a human donor in good health. Some libraries in this study had Jurkat cell RNA spiked in. Material for sequencing was naive CD8+ T cells from blood, with Jurkat cell RNA spiked in. Subset of the sample: FACS-sorted CD8+CD4-CCR7+CD45RA+ naive T cells.

The CDR3 here is CASSRSVLGVGEQFF. DNA for the CDR3: TGTGCCAGCAGTCGAAGTGTGTTGGGGGTTGGAGAGCAGTTCTTC. The rearrangement links TRBV27 to TRBJ2-1; D is possibly TRBD1 or TRBD2 (5 bases each). Looked up from germline, CDR1 is MNHEY and CDR2 is SMNVEV (reference sequence). The length of the CDR3 is 15 residues. Trimming removed 5 bases from V and 10 bases from J, with 21 bases in between.